A single TCR beta chain is shown here with its context. Its antigen is unknown. Unique molecular identifiers were in the cDNA, with template-switch universal primer binding. One entry per CDR3 protein results from TCRdb running MiXCR on the 5' RACE reads. The sample includes 250,000 to 300,000 distinct CDR3 sequences, around 8% seen only once; the top ten take 3%. This record belongs to a study of identical twins. Overall study findings and caveats: It was possible that invariant MAIT and iNKT cells partly confounded the zero-insertion analyses. Monozygotic twin pairs showed more out-of-frame TCR alpha sharing than models estimated.

This sample also belongs to another study, concerning yellow fever vaccine responses in identical twins.

Sequenced: CD8+ T cells sorted from blood. The origin of this receptor is a woman between 18 and 29 years old in good health.

The CDR3: CASSPVPGGSDTQYF. CDR3 coding DNA: TGTGCCAGCAGCCCGGTCCCTGGGGGGTCGGATACGCAGTATTTT. The gene calls are TRBV11-1 and TRBJ2-3; tentatively, D is TRBD2 (6 bases). Germline assignment: CDR1 SGHAT and CDR2 FQDESV (reference sequence). V shed 5 bases and J shed 6 bases, with 18 bases lying between them. This CDR3 comprises 15 residues.